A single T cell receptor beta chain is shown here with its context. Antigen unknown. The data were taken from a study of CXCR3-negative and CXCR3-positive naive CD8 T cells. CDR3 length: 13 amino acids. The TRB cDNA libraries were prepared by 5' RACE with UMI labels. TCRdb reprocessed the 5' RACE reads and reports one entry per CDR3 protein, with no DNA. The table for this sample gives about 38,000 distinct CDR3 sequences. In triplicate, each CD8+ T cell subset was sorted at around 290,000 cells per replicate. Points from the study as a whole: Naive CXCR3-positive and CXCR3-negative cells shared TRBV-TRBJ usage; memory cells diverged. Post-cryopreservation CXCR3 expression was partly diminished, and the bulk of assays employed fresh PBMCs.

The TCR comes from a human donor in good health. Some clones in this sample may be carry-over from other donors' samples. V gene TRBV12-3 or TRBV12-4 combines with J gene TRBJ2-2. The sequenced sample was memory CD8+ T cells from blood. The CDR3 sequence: CASSPDNTGELFF.